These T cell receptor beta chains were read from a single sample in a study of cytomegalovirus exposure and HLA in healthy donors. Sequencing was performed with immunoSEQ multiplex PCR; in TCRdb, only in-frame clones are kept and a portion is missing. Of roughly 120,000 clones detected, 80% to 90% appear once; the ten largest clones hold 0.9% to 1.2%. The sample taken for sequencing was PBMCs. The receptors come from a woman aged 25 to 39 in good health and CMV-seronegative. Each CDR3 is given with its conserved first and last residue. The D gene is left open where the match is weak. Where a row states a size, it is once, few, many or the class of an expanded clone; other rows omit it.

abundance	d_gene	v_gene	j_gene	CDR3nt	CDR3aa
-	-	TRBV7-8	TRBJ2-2	TGTGCCAGCAGCTTTGGACATGCGAACACCGGGGAGCTGTTTTTT	CASSFGHANTGELFF
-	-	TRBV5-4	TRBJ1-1	TGTGCCAGCAGCTTGGAAGGGGGAACTGAAGCTTTCTTT	CASSLEGGTEAFF
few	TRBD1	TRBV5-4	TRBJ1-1	TGTGCCAGCAGTTCAGGGGGACTCGGTCGAAGCACTGAAGCTTTCTTT	CASSSGGLGRSTEAFF
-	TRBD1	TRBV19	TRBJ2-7	TGTGCCAGTAGTGATGGACAGGGGGCTTCCTACGAGCAGTACTTC	CASSDGQGASYEQYF
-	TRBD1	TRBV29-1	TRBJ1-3	TGCAGCGTCCTGGGACAGGATGGAAACACCATATATTTT	CSVLGQDGNTIYF
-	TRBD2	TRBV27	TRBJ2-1	TGTGCCAGCAGTGCACAACCGGGACTAGCGGGAGGCAATGAGCAGTTCTTC	CASSAQPGLAGGNEQFF
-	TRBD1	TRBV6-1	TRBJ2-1	TGTGCCAGCACGGGACAGAGCAACAATGAGCAGTTCTTC	CASTGQSNNEQFF
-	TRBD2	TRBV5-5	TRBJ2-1	TGTGCCAGCAGCCCCGAGCTAGCGGGAGTCAATGAGCAGTTCTTC	CASSPELAGVNEQFF
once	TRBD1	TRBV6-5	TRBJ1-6	TGTGCCAGCAGTTCAATGCCGACAGGGACGGGATCACCCCTCCACTTT	CASSSMPTGTGSPLHF
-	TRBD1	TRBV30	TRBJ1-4	TGTGCCTGGGCGGGACAGTTTAATGAAAAACTGTTTTTT	CAWAGQFNEKLFF
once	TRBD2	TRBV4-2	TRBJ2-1	TGTGCCAGCAGCCAAGGAAGCGGGGGACCTTACAATGAGCAGTTCTTC	CASSQGSGGPYNEQFF
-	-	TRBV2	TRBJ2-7	TGTGCCAGCAGTGCCCGGGGGGCGGCCTCCGAGCAGTACTTC	CASSARGAASEQYF
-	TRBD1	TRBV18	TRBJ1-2	TGTGCCAGCTCACCGACTGGACAGGGCACTAACTATGGCTACACCTTC	CASSPTGQGTNYGYTF
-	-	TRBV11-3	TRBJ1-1	TGTGCCAGCAGCTCGCGGGCGCACACTGAAGCTTTCTTT	CASSSRAHTEAFF
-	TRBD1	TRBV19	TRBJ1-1	TGTGCCAGTACCAACATGGGACAGGGCAAGTGGGACACTGAAGCTTTCTTT	CASTNMGQGKWDTEAFF
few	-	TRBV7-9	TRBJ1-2	TGTGCCAGCCGCAGCGACCCCTACTATGGCTACACCTTC	CASRSDPYYGYTF
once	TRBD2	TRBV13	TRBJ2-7	TGTGCCAGCAGCACCGGGACTAGCGGAAACTACGAGCAGTACTTC	CASSTGTSGNYEQYF
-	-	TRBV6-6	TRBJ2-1	TGTGCCGTTGACGACAGCTCCTACAATGAGCAGTTCTTC	CAVDDSSYNEQFF
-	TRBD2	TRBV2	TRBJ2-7	TGTGCCAGCAGTGACTGGGGAGGGAGCTCCTACGAGCAGTACTTC	CASSDWGGSSYEQYF
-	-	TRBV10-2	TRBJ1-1	TGCGCCAGCAGGAGGGACATTTTGAACACTGAAGCTTTCTTT	CASRRDILNTEAFF
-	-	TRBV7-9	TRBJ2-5	TGTGCCAGCAGCCCAACTAGGATAGAGACCCAGTACTTC	CASSPTRIETQYF
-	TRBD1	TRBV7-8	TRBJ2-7	TGTGCCAGCAGCCGTCCCCGGGACAGGGGGTACGAGCAGTACTTC	CASSRPRDRGYEQYF
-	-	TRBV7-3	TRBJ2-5	TGTGCCAGCAGCTTAGGCGGGAAGGAGACCCAGTACTTC	CASSLGGKETQYF
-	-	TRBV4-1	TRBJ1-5	TGCGCCAGCAGACGGACAGTCGATCAGCCCCAGCATTTT	CASRRTVDQPQHF
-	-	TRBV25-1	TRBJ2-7	TGTGCCAGCAGCTCACCGGGCTACGAGCAGTACTTC	CASSSPGYEQYF
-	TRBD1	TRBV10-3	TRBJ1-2	TGTGCCACCAGTCCAGGACAGGGTACGGATGGCTACACCTTC	CATSPGQGTDGYTF
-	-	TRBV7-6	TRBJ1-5	TGTGCCAGCAGCCTAATCGGGGGCAATCAGCCCCAGCATTTT	CASSLIGGNQPQHF
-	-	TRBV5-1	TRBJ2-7	TGCGCCAGCAGCTTGGACCCTTATAGCTCCTACGAGCAGTACTTC	CASSLDPYSSYEQYF
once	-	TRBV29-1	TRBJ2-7	TGCAGCGCCCTCGGGACACTCCACGACGAGCAGTACTTC	CSALGTLHDEQYF
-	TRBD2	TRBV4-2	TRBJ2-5	TGTGCCAGCAGCCAAGATCTCGGGACTAGCGGGAGGGGGGAGACCCAGTACTTC	CASSQDLGTSGRGETQYF
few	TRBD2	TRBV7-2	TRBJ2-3	TGTGCCAGCAGTTCCGCCGGGACTAGAGGAGATACGCAGTATTTT	CASSSAGTRGDTQYF
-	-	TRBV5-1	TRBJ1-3	TGCGCCAGCAGCCCCGGACGGGGGAATGGAAACACCATATATTTT	CASSPGRGNGNTIYF
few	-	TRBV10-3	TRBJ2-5	TGTGCCATCAGAGACGGGAAACAAGAGACCCAGTACTTC	CAIRDGKQETQYF
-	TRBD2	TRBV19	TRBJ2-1	TGTGCCAGTTCCCCGTCTAGCGGCTACAATGAGCAGTTCTTC	CASSPSSGYNEQFF
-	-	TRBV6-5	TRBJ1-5	TGTGCCAGCATTGCAGGTTTCAGCAATCAGCCCCAGCATTTT	CASIAGFSNQPQHF
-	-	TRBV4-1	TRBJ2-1	TGCGCCAGCAGCAGGGGGAACTCCTACAATGAGCAGTTCTTC	CASSRGNSYNEQFF
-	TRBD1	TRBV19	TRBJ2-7	TGTGCCAGTTCGGGACAGCAGTCCTACGAGCAGTACTTC	CASSGQQSYEQYF
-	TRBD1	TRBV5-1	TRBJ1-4	TGCGCCAGCAGCTCCGGGACAGGGGACGAAAAACTGTTTTTT	CASSSGTGDEKLFF
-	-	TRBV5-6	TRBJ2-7	TGTGCCAGCAGCTCCAATAGCGCGCGCGGCTACGAGCAGTACTTC	CASSSNSARGYEQYF
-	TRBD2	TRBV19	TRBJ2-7	TGTGCCAGTAGTCCTAGCGGGGGGCACGGCAAGCAGTACTTC	CASSPSGGHGKQYF
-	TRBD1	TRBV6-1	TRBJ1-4	TGTGCCAGCAGTGAAGCCGAGGGGGCGGGGGAAAAACTGTTTTTT	CASSEAEGAGEKLFF
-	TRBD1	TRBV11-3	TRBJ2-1	TGTGCCAGCAGCGCCCGGGACAGGGGTTATGAGCAGTTCTTC	CASSARDRGYEQFF